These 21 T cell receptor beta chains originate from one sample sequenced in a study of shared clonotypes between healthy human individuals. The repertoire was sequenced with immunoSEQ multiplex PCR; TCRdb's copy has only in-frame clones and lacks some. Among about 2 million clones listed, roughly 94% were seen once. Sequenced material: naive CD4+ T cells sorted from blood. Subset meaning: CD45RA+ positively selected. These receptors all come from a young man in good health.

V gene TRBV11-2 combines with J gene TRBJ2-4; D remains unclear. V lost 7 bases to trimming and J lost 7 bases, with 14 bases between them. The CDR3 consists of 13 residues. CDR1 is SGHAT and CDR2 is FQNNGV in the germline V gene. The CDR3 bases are TGTGCCAGCACCACGCTCTCCGGGAACATTCAGTACTTC. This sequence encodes CASTTLSGNIQYF.

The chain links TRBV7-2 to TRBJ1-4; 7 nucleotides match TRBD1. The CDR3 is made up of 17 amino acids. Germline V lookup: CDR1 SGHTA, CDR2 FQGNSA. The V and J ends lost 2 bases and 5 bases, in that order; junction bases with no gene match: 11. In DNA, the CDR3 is TGTGCCAGCAGCTTAACGTTGTTGGCAGGGGGAAATGAAAAACTGTTTTTT. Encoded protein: CASSLTLLAGGNEKLFF.

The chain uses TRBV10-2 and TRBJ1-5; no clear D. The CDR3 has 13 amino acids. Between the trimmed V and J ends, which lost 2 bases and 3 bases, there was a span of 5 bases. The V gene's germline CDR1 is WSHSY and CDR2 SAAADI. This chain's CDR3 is CASSESHNQPQHF. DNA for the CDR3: TGCGCCAGCAGTGAGAGCCACAATCAGCCCCAGCATTTT.

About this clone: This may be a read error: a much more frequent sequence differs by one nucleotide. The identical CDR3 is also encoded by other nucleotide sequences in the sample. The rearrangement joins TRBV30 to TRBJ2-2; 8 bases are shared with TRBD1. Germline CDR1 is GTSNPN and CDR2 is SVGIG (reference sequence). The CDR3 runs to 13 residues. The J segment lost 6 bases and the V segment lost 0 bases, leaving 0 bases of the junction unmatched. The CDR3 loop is CAWSVQGAGELFF. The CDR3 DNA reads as TGTGCCTGGAGTGTACAGGGGGCCGGGGAGCTGTTTTTT.

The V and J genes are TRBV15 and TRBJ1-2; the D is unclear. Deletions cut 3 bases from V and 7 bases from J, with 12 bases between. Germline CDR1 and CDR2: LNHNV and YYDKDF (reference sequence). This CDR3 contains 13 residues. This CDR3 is CATSRNTDGGYTF. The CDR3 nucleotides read TGTGCCACCAGCAGGAACACAGACGGTGGCTACACCTTC.

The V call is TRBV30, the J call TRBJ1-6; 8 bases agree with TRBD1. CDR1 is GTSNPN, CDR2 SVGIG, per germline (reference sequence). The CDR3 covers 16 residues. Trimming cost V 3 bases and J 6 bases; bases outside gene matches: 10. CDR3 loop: CAWSWTGTGLNSPLHF. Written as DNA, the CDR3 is TGTGCCTGGAGCTGGACCGGGACAGGCCTTAATTCACCCCTCCACTTT.

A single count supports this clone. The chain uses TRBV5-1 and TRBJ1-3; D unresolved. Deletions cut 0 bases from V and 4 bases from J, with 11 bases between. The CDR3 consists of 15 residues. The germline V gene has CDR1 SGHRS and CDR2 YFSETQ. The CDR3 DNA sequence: TGCGCCAGCAGCTTGGCAGAGGGATCGGGAAACACCATATATTTT. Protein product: CASSLAEGSGNTIYF.

This CDR3 reads CASSQRFNGQRTEAFF. The CDR3 bases are TGTGCCAGCAGTCAAAGGTTTAACGGCCAGCGCACTGAAGCTTTCTTT. This chain joins TRBV6-6 and TRBJ1-1, with unresolved D. This CDR3 spans 16 amino acids. Per the germline V gene, CDR1 is MNHNY and CDR2 is SVGAGI (reference sequence). The V end was cut by 5 bases, the J end by 4 bases, with 20 bases between.

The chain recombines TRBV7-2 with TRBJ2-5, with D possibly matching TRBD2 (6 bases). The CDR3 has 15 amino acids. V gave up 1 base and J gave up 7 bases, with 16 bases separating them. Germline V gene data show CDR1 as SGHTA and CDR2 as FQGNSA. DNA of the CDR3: TGTGCCAGCAGCTTAGTCCCGACGGGGGAGCGGACCCAGTACTTC. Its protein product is CASSLVPTGERTQYF. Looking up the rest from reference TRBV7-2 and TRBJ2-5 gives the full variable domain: GAGVSQSPSNKVTEKGKDVELRCDPISGHTALYWYRQSLGQGLEFLIYFQGNSAPDKSGLPSDRFSAERTGGSVSTLTIQRTQQEDSAVYLCASSLVPTGERTQYFGPGTRLLVL.

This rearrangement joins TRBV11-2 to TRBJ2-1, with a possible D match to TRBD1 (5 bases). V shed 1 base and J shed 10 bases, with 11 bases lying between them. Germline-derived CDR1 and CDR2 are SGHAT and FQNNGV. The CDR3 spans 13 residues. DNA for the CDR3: TGTGCCAGCAGCTTAGGGGGCCCCGGGGAGCAGTTCTTC. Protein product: CASSLGGPGEQFF.

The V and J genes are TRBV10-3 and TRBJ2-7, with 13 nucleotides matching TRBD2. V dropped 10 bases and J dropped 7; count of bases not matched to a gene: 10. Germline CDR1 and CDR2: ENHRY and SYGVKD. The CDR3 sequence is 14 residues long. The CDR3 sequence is CATGTSGVPREQYF. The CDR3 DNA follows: TGTGCCACCGGGACTAGCGGGGTCCCTCGTGAGCAGTACTTC.

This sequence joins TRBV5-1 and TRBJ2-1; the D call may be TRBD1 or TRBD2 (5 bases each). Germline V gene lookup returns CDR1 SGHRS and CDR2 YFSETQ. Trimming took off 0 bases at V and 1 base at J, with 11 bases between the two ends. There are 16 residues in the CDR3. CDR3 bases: TGCGCCAGCAGCTTGGGAGGGACGGCATCCTACAATGAGCAGTTCTTC. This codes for CASSLGGTASYNEQFF.

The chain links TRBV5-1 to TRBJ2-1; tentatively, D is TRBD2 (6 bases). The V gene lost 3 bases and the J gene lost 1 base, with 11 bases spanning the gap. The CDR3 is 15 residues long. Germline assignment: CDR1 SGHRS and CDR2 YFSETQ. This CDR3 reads CASSSNSGSYNEQFF. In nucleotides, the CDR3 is TGCGCCAGCAGCTCGAATAGCGGTTCCTACAATGAGCAGTTCTTC.

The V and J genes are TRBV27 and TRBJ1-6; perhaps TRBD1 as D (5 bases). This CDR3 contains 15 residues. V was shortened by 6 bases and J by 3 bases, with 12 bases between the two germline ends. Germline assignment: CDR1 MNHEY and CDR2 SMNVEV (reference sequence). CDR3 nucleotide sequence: TGTGCCAGCAGGGACCGGGGCGTCTATAATTCACCCCTCCACTTT. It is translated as CASRDRGVYNSPLHF.

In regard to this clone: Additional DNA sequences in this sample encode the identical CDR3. CDR3 nucleotides: TGTGCCAGCGGGGTATCGGGGGCGTACAATGAGCAGTTCTTC. Encoded protein: CASGVSGAYNEQFF. The chain joins TRBV11-2 to TRBJ2-1; D could derive from TRBD1 or TRBD2 (6 bases each). The CDR3 contains 14 residues. Germline V lookup: CDR1 SGHAT, CDR2 FQNNGV. With 8 bases removed from V and 4 bases from J, the gap between germline ends came to 15 bases.

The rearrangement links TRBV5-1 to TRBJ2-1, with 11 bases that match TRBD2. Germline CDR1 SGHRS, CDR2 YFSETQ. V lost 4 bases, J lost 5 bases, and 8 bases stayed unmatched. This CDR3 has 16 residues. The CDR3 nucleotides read TGCGCCAGCAGCATCACCGGGACTAGCGGAGACAATGAGCAGTTCTTC. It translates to CASSITGTSGDNEQFF.

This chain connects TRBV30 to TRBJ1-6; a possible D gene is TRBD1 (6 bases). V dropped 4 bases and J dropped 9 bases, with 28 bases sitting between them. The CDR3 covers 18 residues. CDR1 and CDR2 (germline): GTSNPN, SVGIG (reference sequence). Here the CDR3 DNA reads TGTGCCTGGATTCTCGCCCTGACAGGAGGCGCATTGGGTTCACCCCTCCACTTT. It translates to CAWILALTGGALGSPLHF.

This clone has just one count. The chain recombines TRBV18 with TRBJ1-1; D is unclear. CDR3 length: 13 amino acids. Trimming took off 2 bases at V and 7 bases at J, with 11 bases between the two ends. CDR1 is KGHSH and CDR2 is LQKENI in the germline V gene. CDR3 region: CASSPTGSVEAFF. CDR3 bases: TGTGCCAGCTCACCAACCGGAAGCGTTGAAGCTTTCTTT.

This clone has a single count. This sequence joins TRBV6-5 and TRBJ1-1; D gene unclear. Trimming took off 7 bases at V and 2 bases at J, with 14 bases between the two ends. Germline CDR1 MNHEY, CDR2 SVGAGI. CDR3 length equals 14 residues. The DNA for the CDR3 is TGTGCCAGCACCCTGGACGGGCCCAACACTGAAGCTTTCTTT. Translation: CASTLDGPNTEAFF.

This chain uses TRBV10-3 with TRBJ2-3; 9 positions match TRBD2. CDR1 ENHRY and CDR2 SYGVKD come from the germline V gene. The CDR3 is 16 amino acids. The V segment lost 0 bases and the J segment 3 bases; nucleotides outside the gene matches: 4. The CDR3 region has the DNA TGTGCCATCAGTGAGTCGGCGGGAGGGGCGACAGATACGCAGTATTTT. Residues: CAISESAGGATDTQYF.

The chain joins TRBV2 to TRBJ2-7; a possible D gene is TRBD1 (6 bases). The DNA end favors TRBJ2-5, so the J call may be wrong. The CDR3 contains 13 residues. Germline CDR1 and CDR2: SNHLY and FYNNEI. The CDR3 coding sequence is TGTGCCAGCAGGACGACAGGCGCCGAGACCCAGTACTTC. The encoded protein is CASRTTGAETQYF.